This T cell receptor (beta chain) comes out of a study of OX40 agonist ivuxolimab in advanced cancers. Study summary: Six ivuxolimab dose levels, 0.01 to 10 mg/kg, were given intravenously every 2 weeks. Three patients got partial responses; one had hepatocellular carcinoma and two had cutaneous melanoma.

TCRdb's copy holds only in-frame clones and misses some; the assay was immunoSEQ multiplex PCR. The sample contains about 54,000 clones, almost 85% of which appear only once. V shed 0 bases and J 6 bases; nucleotides not matched to a gene: 9. Germline V gene sequence: CDR1 SGHRS, CDR2 YFSETQ. The CDR3 has 15 amino acids. This TCR came from an adult with an advanced solid tumor such as melanoma, head and neck, liver or kidney cancer. This material consisted of CD4+ or CD8+ T cells sorted from blood, taken in a trial of the OX40 agonist ivuxolimab. The genes are TRBV5-1 and TRBJ2-7; 7 bases fit TRBD2. The CDR3 reads CASSLGLASDGEQYF. In DNA, the CDR3 is TGCGCCAGCAGCTTGGGACTAGCATCCGATGGCGAGCAGTACTTC.